This entry lists 2 T cell receptor beta chains sequenced from one sample in a study of OX40 agonist ivuxolimab in advanced cancers. Some clones are missing from TCRdb's copy, which holds only in-frame ones; the method was immunoSEQ multiplex PCR. The sample includes about 78,000 clones, about 90% of them seen just once. This specimen consisted of CD4+ or CD8+ T cells sorted from blood, obtained in a trial of the OX40 agonist ivuxolimab. Receptor source: an adult with an advanced solid tumor such as melanoma, head and neck, liver or kidney cancer.

The chain joins TRBV10-3 to TRBJ2-1, with D hard to call. The V gene's germline CDR1 is ENHRY and CDR2 SYGVKD. The CDR3 has 14 amino acids. V was pared by 3 bases and J by 6 bases, with 12 bases between. In DNA form, the CDR3 reads TGTGCCATCAGTGAAGTGTCCGTGGGCAATGAGCAGTTCTTC. Protein sequence: CAISEVSVGNEQFF.

This clone came up once. The chain recombines TRBV13 with TRBJ2-6; TRBD1 might be the D (5 bases). This CDR3 is 18 amino acids long. Trimming took off 3 bases at V and 0 bases at J, with 15 bases between the two ends. Germline values: CDR1 PRHDT, CDR2 FYEKMQ (reference sequence). The CDR3 DNA is TGTGCCAGCAGCTTGACAGCGTTGATAAGCTCTGGGGCCAACGTCCTGACTTTC. It is translated as CASSLTALISSGANVLTF.